This TCR beta chain is from a study of T cells in Graves' hyperthyroidism and ophthalmopathy (dated by TCRdb to about 2019). Regarding the study in general: A discovery cohort of about 96 patients, about 40 with Graves' ophthalmopathy and 57 with stable Graves' hyperthyroidism, was used to find distinguishing TCR V-J signatures. In about 6 Graves' hyperthyroidism patients, the study also compared T-cell repertoires from thyroid tissue with T-cell repertoires from blood. The roughly 100 discovery patients were randomly split 7:3 into training and test sets. An independent validation cohort of under 20 hyperthyroidism patients and about 15 patients who later progressed to ophthalmopathy tested prospective prediction of ophthalmopathy. The paper describes TCR Vbeta CDR3 sequencing of 135 peripheral blood samples, made up of 43 ophthalmopathy patients, more than 70 hyperthyroidism patients and about 17 progressor patients. Once sampling was done, hyperthyroidism patients were given methimazole at a starting dose of 30 mg daily, whereas ophthalmopathy patients were given high-dose intravenous methylprednisolone.

Germline trimming: 6 bases from V, 0 bases from J; junction bases outside gene matches: 3. The germline V gene supplies CDR1 ENHRY and CDR2 SYGVKD. From its cysteine to its phenylalanine, the CDR3 spans 16 amino acids. The DNA shown is the 48-base CDR3, in frame from base 1. The TCR beta CDR3 regions were amplified from the RNA transcripts. The TCR CDR3 was subjected to a first round of RT-PCR using the HTBI primer set and the Qiagen OneStep RT-PCR kit. A second multiplex PCR round built the libraries, followed by size selection and purification. The libraries were sequenced on an Illumina HiSeq2000 using paired-end 100 bp reads. The authors' analysis ran thus. SOAPnuke was used to process the raw data, throwing out any read that contained adapters or uncalled bases, had a mean Phred below 15, or lacked an exact constant-primer or identifier match. COPE v1.2.5 was used to merge the high-quality paired reads, and each unique nucleotide sequence was defined as a clonotype. Clonotypes were aligned to IMGT TRBV, TRBD and TRBJ reference segments using MiTCR v1.1. The analysis included only V-J combinations with a frequency above 0.0001, which together covered about 99% of the repertoires. The TCS score was defined as F50 (clonal expansion) divided by E x V (chaos), with BLOSUM62-based TCRdist calculated between CDR3 peptides within each V-J. Welch's t-statistics and random forest reduced 500 to 650 V-J features to roughly 13, which were used in a naive Bayes classifier (R e1071). The similarity between thyroid and blood repertoires was quantified using the Morisita-Horn index. TCRdb applied fastp at Q25 and MiXCR to the public reads, then kept only in-frame beta chains. Here each entry gathers all rows of one CDR3 protein and keeps the most common genes and DNA. The V and J calls shown here were made by TCRdb, not taken from the authors' results. In this sample the table shows roughly 45,000 distinct CDR3 sequences, about half of which occur a single time. 30% to 40% of the sample belongs to the ten largest clones.

This clonotype has a handful of counts. Its target antigen remains unknown. No much larger clonotype is one base removed from it; base qualities were not supplied. Overall study results and their limits: In cross-validation, a model built on a 13 V-J signature told ophthalmopathy apart from stable hyperthyroidism with about 90% sensitivity and around 83% specificity, and in testing the same model reached 80%/75%. No statistical method was used to set the sample size in advance, and investigators knew the group allocation. During validation, the model predicted progression to ophthalmopathy a median of about 5.9 months ahead of onset, with 60% to 71% sensitivity and around 73% specificity. Most expanded thyroid clonotypes (frequency above 0.001) were also detected in blood, a finding suggesting that blood repertoires may reflect thyroid immune responses.

Graves' hyperthyroidism was defined as stable when no progression to ophthalmopathy occurred over 18 months of follow-up. Hyperthyroidism patients were newly diagnosed, with disease duration under 2 months, and aged 18 to 65 years. Patients with uncontrolled infections, other autoimmune diseases, pregnancy or lactation were excluded. Diagnoses relied on clinical symptoms, serum thyroxine and TRAb, thyroid ultrasound and orbital computed tomography. Total RNA was extracted with Trizol reagent, and quality was checked on an Agilent 2100 Bioanalyzer. The source material was peripheral blood or thyroid tissue (not recorded which). This clonotype was sampled from a woman aged 45 to 65 with Graves' hyperthyroidism. The chain is assembled from TRBV10-3 and TRBJ2-6; 9 bases in the middle match TRBD1. CDR3 sequence: CAISPGQGSGANVLTF. At the DNA level, the sequence is TGTGCCATCAGCCCGGGACAGGGCTCTGGGGCCAACGTCCTGACTTTC.